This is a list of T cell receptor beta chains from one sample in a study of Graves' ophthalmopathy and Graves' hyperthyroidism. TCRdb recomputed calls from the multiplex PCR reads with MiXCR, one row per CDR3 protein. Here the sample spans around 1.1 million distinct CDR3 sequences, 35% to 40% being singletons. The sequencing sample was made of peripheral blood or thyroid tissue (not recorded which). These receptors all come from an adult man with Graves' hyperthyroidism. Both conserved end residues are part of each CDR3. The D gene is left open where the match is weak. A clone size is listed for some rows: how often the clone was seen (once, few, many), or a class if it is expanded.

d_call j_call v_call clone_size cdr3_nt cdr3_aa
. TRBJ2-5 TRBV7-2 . TGTGCCAGCAGCCGGACAGCCAAGTCGGAGACCCAGTACTTC CASSRTAKSETQYF
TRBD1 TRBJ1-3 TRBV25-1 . TGTGCCAGCAGTGACAGGGGGCTGAGCTCTGGAAACACCATATATTTT CASSDRGLSSGNTIYF
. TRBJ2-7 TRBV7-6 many TGTGCCAGCAGCCCCCAGCATGGGGGGATGCCCTCCTACGAGCAGTACTTC CASSPQHGGMPSYEQYF
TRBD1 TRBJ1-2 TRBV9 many TGTGCCAGCAGCGTTGAACAGGGGGCCGGAGGCTACACCTTC CASSVEQGAGGYTF
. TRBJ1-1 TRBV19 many TGTGCCAGTAGTATCCGGGACGGAGGTGAAGCTTTCTTT CASSIRDGGEAFF
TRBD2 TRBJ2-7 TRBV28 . TGTGCCAGCAGTTTAGATTCACTAGCGGAGCTGGGGGAGCAGTACTTC CASSLDSLAELGEQYF
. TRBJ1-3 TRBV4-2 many TGTGCCAGCAGCCAATGGAGTGGAAACACCATATATTTT CASSQWSGNTIYF
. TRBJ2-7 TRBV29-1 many TGCAGCGTTGAACGGGCAGGGCGCGAGCAGTACTTC CSVERAGREQYF
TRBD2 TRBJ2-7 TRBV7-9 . TGTGCCAGCAGCAGGGGACTAGCGGGGTACGACGAGCAGTACTTC CASSRGLAGYDEQYF
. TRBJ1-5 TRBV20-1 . TGCAGTTTAGGGTGGAATCAGCCCCAGCATTTT CSLGWNQPQHF
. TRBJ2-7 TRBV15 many TGTGCCACCAGCAGAGAGGCCAGAAAGACCTACGAGCAGTACTTC CATSREARKTYEQYF
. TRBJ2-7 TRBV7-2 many TGTGCCAGCAGCTTAGTTGCCGTAAACGAGCAGTACTTC CASSLVAVNEQYF
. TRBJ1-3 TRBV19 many TGTGCCAGTAGTATGCGGTACTCTGGAAACACCATATATTTT CASSMRYSGNTIYF
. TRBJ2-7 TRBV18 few TGTGCCAGCTCACCAGAGGTGTCGGAGCAGTACTTC CASSPEVSEQYF
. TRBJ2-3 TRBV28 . TGTGCCAGCAGCAACCCTTTAGGGGCTACCGAGTATTTT CASSNPLGATEYF
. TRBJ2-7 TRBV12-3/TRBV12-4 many TGTGCCAGCAGTTTTGGTCGGGCCGGCCACTCCTACGAGCAGTACTTC CASSFGRAGHSYEQYF
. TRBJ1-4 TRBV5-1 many TGCGCCAGCAGCTTCGTCGGAGCGAGGAATGAAAAACTGTTTTTT CASSFVGARNEKLFF
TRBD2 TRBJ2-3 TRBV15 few TGTGCCACCAGCAGAGATCGCGGGAGAGGGGCAGATACGCAGTATTTT CATSRDRGRGADTQYF
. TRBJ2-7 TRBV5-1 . TGCGCCAGCAGCTTGGAGGACAGTCTGAGGGAGCAGTACTTC CASSLEDSLREQYF
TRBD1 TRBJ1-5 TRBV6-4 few TGTGCCAGCAGAGGAGGGACAGTAAGTAGCAATCAGCCCCAGCATTTT CASRGGTVSSNQPQHF
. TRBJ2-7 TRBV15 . TGTGCCACCAGCAGCCCGAGGGGGGGCTCCTACGAGCAGTACTTC CATSSPRGGSYEQYF
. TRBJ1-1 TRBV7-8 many TGTGCCAGCAGCTCAAACGGGGGGCGGTGGGGCACTGAAGCTTTCTTT CASSSNGGRWGTEAFF
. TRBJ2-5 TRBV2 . TGTGCCAGCAGCCTAAGGGAGCCAGAGACCCAGTACTTC CASSLREPETQYF
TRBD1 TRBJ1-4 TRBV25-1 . TGTGCCAGCAGGACAGGGGGCGCTGGAAAACTGTTTTTT CASRTGGAGKLFF
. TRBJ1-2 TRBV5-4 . TGTGCCAGCACCGGGGGGGCGGCAAACTATGGCTACACCTTC CASTGGAANYGYTF
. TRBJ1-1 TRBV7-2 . TGTACCAGCAGCTTAGGGTCCGGGGTGGGGACTGAAGCTTTCTTT CTSSLGSGVGTEAFF
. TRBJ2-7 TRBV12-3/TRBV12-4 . TGTGCCAGCAGTGACCAGGATGAGCAGTACTTC CASSDQDEQYF
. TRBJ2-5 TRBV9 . TGTGCCAGCAGCGTCTACGGGAGCAGAGGGGAGACCCAGTACTTC CASSVYGSRGETQYF
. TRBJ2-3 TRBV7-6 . TGTGCCAGCAGCCATAAGGCTGAGCGGGTGGATACGCAGTATTTT CASSHKAERVDTQYF
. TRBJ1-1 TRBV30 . TGTGCCTGGAGTTCAAGTGGGACTGAAGCTTTCTTT CAWSSSGTEAFF
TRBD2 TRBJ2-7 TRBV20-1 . TGCAGTGCCAGGGGACTAGCGGGAGTAGTCTCCTACGAGCAGTACTTC CSARGLAGVVSYEQYF
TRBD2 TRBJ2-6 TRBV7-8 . TGTGCCAGCATCTCCGGGGGGGGGGGCAGTGGGGCCAACGTCCTGACTTTC CASISGGGGSGANVLTF
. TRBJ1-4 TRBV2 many TGTGCCAGCAGTACCGGGGCAACTAATGAAAAACTGTTTTTT CASSTGATNEKLFF
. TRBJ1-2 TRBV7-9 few TGTGCCAGCAGCTCCGGGGCTGGACAGCCCTATGGCTACACCTTC CASSSGAGQPYGYTF
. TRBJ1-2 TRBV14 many TGTGCCAGCAGCCGAACCCCAGGGTTCTATGGCTACACCTTC CASSRTPGFYGYTF
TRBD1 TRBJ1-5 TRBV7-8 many TGTGCCAGCAGCTTGACAGGGGATCTCGATCAGCCCCAGCATTTT CASSLTGDLDQPQHF
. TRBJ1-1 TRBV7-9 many TGTGCCAGCAGCCTCCCCCCCTACACTGAAGCTTTCTTT CASSLPPYTEAFF
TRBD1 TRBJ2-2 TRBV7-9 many TGTGCCAGCAGCGCAAACAGGGGAAGCACCGGGGAGCTGTTTTTT CASSANRGSTGELFF
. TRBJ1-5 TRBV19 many TGTGCCAGTACCCGGGACCCCAGTCAGCCCCAGCATTTT CASTRDPSQPQHF
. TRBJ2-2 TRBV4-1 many TGCGCCAGCAGCCAAGCAAAGGCCGGGGAGCTGTTTTTT CASSQAKAGELFF
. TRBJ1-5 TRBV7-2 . TGTGCCAGCAGCTTACAGGCAGACGATCAGCCCCAGCATTTT CASSLQADDQPQHF
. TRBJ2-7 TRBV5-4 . TGTGCCAGCAGCTCCCTGGACGGAAACTACGAGCAGTACTTC CASSSLDGNYEQYF
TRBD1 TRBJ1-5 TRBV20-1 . TGCAGTGCTAACCCTAGGACAGGTAGCAATCAGCCCCAGCATTTT CSANPRTGSNQPQHF
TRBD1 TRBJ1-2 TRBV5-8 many TGTGCCAGCAGCAGGGGACAGGGGGCGGATGGCTACACCTTC CASSRGQGADGYTF
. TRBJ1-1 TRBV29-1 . TGCAGCGTTGTTTATGCGGGAGAAGCCTTCTTT CSVVYAGEAFF
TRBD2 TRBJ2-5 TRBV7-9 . TGTGCCAGCAGCGGGGCTAGCGGGAGGAATGAGCCCCAGTACTTC CASSGASGRNEPQYF
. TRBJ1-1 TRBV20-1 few TGCAGTATTAGACCCGGGGGTACTGAAGCTTTCTTT CSIRPGGTEAFF
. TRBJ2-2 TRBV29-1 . TGCAGCGTTGAAGGGGGAACAGGGAACACCGGGGAGCTGTTTTTT CSVEGGTGNTGELFF
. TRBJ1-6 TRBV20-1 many TGCAGTGCCCGATTGCTTAGCAATTCACCCCTCCACTTT CSARLLSNSPLHF
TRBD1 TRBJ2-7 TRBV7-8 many TGTGCCAGCAGGTCCGGGACAGGGCCCTACGAGCAGTACTTC CASRSGTGPYEQYF
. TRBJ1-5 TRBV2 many TGTGCCAGCAGTCCCAGAGGAGAGAGCAATCAGCCCCAGCATTTT CASSPRGESNQPQHF
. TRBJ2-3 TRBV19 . TGTGCCAGTAGTATAGGGCCAGATACGCAGTATTTT CASSIGPDTQYF
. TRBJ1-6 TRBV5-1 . TGCGCCAGCAGCCCGAAGGACGGGGGCTCACCCCTCCACTTT CASSPKDGGSPLHF
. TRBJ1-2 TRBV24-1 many TGTGCCACCAGTGGGGGTCATGGCTACACCTTC CATSGGHGYTF
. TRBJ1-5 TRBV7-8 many TGTGCCACCAGCGCCGATGGGGTCCCCAATCAGCCCCAGCATTTT CATSADGVPNQPQHF
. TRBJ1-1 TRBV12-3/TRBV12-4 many TGTGCCAGCAGCCCAACGGTTGTGAACACTGAAGCTTTCTTT CASSPTVVNTEAFF
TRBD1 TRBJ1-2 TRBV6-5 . TGTGCCAGCAGTTACTCGCACAGGGGGCTGGGGTGGTATGGCTACACCTTC CASSYSHRGLGWYGYTF